This T cell receptor beta chain stems from a study of cytomegalovirus exposure and HLA in healthy donors. Study conclusions and caveats: TCR beta V- and J-gene trimming was later associated with a missense DCLRE1C variant.

To note about this clone: Its antigen is still unknown.

With 60 Vbeta and 13 Jbeta primers, the PCR was carried out. The protocol was immunoSEQ multiplex PCR, while the TCRdb copy is restricted to in-frame clones and leaves out a portion. The table has under 200,000 clones, more than 65% seen once; the top ten hold roughly 2.7%. The length of the CDR3 is 15 residues. The germline gives CDR1 LGHNA, CDR2 YSLEER. V was clipped by 4 bases and J by 10 bases, with 19 bases between them. This TCR derives from a woman aged 40-49 years in good health and CMV-seropositive. The chain carries TRBV4-3 and TRBJ1-4; maybe TRBD1 (5 bases). Sample: PBMCs. This CDR3 reads CASSPSDSQMRKLFF. In DNA, the CDR3 is TGCGCCAGCAGCCCTTCCGACAGTCAAATGAGAAAACTGTTTTTT.